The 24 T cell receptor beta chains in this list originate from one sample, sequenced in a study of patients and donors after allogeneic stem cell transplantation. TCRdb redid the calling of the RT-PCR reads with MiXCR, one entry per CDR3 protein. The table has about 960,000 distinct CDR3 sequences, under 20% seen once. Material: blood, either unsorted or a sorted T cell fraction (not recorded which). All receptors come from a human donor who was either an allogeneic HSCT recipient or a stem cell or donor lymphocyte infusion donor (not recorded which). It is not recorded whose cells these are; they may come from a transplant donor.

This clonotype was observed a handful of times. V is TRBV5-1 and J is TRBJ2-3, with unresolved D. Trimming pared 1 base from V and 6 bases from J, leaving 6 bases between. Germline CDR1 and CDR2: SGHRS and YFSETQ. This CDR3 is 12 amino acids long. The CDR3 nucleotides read TGCGCCAGCAGCTTGAGGTGGGATACGCAGTATTTT. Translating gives CASSLRWDTQYF.

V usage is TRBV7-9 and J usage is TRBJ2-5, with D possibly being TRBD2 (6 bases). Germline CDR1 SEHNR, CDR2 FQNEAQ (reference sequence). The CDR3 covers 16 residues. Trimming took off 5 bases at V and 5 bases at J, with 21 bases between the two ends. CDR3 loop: CASSPRQASARETQYF. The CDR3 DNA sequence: TGTGCCAGCAGCCCCCGCCAAGCTAGCGCTAGGGAGACCCAGTACTTC.

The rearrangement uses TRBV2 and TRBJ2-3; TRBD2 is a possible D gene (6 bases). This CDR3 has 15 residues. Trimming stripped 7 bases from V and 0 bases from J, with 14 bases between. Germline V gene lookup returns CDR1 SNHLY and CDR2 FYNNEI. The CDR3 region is CASTLSGPSTDTQYF. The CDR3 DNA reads TGTGCCAGCACCCTTAGCGGTCCCAGCACAGATACGCAGTATTTT.

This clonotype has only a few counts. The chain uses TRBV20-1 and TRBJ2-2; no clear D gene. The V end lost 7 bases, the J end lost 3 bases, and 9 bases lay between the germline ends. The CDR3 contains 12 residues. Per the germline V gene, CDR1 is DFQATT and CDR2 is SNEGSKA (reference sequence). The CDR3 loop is CSVPGYTGELFF. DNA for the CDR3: TGCAGTGTACCGGGCTACACCGGGGAGCTGTTTTTT.

The DNA of the CDR3 is TGTGCCAGCAGTGAAGCGCTTTGGACTAGAGGGATTGAGTACTTC. This translates into CASSEALWTRGIEYF. V and J are TRBV2 and TRBJ2-7; 7 bases fit TRBD2. The CDR3 covers 15 residues. Germline-derived CDR1 and CDR2 are SNHLY and FYNNEI. With 0 bases clipped from V and 11 bases from J, the junction kept 13 bases outside the gene matches.

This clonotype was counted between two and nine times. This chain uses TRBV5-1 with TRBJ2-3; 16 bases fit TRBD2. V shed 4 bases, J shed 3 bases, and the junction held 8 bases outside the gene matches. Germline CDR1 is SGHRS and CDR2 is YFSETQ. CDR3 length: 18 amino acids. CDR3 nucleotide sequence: TGCGCCAGCAGCCACGGGACTAGCGGGAGGGCCGCGACAGATACGCAGTATTTT. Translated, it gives CASSHGTSGRAATDTQYF.

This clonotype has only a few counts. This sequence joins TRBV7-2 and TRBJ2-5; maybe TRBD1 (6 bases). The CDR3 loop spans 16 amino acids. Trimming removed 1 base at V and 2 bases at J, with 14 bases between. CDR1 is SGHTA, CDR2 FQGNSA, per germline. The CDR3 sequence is CASSLVSQGSQETQYF. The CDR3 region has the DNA TGTGCCAGCAGCTTAGTATCTCAGGGGTCGCAAGAGACCCAGTACTTC. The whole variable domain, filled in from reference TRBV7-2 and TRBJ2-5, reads GAGVSQSPSNKVTEKGKDVELRCDPISGHTALYWYRQSLGQGLEFLIYFQGNSAPDKSGLPSDRFSAERTGGSVSTLTIQRTQQEDSAVYLCASSLVSQGSQETQYFGPGTRLLVL.

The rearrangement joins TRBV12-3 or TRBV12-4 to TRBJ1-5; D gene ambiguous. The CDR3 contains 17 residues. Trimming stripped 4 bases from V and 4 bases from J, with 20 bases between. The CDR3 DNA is TGTGCCAGCAGTTCGAGTTTTCAAAAATCCCCTAATCAGCCCCAGCATTTT. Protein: CASSSSFQKSPNQPQHF.

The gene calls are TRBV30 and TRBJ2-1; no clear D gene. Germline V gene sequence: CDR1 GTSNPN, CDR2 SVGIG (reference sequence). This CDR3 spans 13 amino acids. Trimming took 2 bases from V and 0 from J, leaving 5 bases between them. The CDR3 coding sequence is TGTGCCTGGAGTCGAGGCTCCTACAATGAGCAGTTCTTC. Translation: CAWSRGSYNEQFF.

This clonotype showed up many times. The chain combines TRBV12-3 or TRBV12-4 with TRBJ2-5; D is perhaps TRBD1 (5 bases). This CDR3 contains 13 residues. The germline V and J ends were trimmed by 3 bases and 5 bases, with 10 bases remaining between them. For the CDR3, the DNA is TGTGCCAGCAGTTTCTCGACAGAGGAGACCCAGTACTTC. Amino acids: CASSFSTEETQYF.

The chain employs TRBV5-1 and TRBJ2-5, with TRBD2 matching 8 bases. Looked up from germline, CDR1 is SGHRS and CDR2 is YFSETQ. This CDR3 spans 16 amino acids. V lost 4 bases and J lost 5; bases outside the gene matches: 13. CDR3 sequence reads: CASSSGPPGLGETQYF. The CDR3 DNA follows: TGCGCCAGCAGCAGTGGGCCACCGGGACTAGGTGAGACCCAGTACTTC.

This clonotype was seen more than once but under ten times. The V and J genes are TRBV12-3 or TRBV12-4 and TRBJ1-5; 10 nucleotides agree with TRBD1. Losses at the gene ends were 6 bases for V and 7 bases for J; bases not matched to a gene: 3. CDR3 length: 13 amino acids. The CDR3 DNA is TGTGCCAGCAGACGGACAGGGGGACAGCCCCAGCATTTT. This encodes CASRRTGGQPQHF.

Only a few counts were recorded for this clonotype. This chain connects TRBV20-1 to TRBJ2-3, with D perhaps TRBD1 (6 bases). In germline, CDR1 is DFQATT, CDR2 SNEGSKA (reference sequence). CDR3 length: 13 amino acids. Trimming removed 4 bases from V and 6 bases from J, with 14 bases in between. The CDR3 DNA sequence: TGCAGTGCTAAGGACAGCAGCGCGGATACGCAGTATTTT. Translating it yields CSAKDSSADTQYF.

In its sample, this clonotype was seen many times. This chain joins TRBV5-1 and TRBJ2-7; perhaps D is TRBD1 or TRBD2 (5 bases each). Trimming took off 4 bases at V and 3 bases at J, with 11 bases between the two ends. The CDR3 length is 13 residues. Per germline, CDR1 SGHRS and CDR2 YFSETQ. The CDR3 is CASSEGRNYEQYF. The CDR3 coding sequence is TGCGCCAGCAGCGAGGGACGGAACTACGAGCAGTACTTC.

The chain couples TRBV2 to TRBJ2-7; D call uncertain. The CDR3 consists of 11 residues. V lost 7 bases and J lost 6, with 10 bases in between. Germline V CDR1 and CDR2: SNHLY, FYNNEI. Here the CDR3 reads CASTPQPEQYF. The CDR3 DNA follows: TGTGCCAGCACCCCCCAGCCCGAGCAGTACTTC.

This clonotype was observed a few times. CDR3 coding DNA: TGTGCCATCAGCGTACTTAGCACAGATACGCAGTATTTT. Translating it yields CAISVLSTDTQYF. The chain is built from TRBV10-3 and TRBJ2-3; unclear D gene. Trimming shortened V by 6 bases and J by 0 bases, and 7 bases separated the two germline ends. Germline loops: CDR1 ENHRY, CDR2 SYGVKD. This CDR3 is 13 amino acids long.

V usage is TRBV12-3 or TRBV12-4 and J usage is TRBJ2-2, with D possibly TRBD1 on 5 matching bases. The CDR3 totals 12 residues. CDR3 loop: CAVGRATGELFF. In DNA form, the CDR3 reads TGTGCAGTTGGCAGGGCCACCGGGGAGCTGTTTTTT.

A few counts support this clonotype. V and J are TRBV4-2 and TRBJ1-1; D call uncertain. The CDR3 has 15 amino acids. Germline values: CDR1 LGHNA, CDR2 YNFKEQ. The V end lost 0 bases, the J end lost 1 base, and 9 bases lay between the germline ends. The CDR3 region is CASSQEGAKNTEAFF. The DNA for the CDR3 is TGTGCCAGCAGCCAAGAGGGAGCAAAGAACACTGAAGCTTTCTTT.

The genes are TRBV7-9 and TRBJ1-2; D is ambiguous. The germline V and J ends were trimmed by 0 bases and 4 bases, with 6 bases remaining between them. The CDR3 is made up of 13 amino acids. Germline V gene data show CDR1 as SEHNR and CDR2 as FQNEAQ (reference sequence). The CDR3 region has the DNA TGTGCCAGCAGCTTAGCCCAGCTCTATGGCTACACCTTC. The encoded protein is CASSLAQLYGYTF.

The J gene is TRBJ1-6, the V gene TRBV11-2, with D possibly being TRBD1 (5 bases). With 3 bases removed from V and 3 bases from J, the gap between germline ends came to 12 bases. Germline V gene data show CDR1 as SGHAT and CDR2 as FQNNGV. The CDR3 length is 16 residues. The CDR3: CASSLDGRGYNSPLHF. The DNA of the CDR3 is TGTGCCAGCAGCTTGGACGGGAGGGGCTATAATTCACCCCTCCACTTT.

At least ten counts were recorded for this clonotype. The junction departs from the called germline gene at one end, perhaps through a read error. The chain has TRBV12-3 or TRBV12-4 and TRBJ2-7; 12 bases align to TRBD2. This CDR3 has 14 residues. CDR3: CASSLAGGYYEQYF. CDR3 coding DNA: TGTGCCAGCAGTCTAGCGGGGGGGTACTACGAGCAGTACTTC.

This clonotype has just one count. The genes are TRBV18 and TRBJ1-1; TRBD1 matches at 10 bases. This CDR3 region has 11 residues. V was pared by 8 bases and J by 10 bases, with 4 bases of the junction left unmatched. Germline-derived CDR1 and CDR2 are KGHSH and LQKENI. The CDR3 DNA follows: TGTGCCAGCGGGCGACAGGGGGCAGCTTTCTTT. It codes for CASGRQGAAFF. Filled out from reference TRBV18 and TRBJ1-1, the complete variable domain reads NAGVMQNPRHLVRRRGQEARLRCSPMKGHSHVYWYRQLPEEGLKFMVYLQKENIIDESGMPKERFSAEFPKEGPSILRIQQVVRGDSAAYFCASGRQGAAFFGQGTRLTVV.

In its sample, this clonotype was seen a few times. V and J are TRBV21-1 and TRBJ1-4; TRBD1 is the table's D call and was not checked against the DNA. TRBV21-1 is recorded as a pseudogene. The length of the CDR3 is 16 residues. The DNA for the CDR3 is TGTGCCAGCAGCAAATTGCAGGGGCCAACTAATGAAAAACTGTTTTTT. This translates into CASSKLQGPTNEKLFF.

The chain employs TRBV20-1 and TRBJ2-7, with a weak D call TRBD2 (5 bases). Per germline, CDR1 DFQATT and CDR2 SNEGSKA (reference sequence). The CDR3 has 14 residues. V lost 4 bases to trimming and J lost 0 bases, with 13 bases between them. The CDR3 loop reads CSATWAGSSYEQYF. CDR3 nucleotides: TGCAGTGCTACCTGGGCGGGCAGCTCCTACGAGCAGTACTTC.